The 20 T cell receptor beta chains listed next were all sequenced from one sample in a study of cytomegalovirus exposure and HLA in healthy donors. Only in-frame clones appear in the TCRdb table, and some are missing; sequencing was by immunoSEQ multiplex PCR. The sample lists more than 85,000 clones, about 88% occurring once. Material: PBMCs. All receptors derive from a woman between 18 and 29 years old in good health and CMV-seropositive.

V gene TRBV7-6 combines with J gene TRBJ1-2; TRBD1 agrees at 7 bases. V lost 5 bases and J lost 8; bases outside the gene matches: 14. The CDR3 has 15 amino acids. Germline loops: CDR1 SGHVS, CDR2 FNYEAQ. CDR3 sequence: CASSPNPGGTGGYTF. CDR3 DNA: TGTGCCAGCAGCCCCAACCCAGGGGGAACCGGGGGCTACACCTTC.

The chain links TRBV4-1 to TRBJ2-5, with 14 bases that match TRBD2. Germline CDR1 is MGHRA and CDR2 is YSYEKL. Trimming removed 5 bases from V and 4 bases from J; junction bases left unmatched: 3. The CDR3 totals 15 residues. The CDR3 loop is CASSSGLAGVETQYF. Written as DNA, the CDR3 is TGCGCCAGCAGCTCGGGACTAGCGGGAGTAGAGACCCAGTACTTC.

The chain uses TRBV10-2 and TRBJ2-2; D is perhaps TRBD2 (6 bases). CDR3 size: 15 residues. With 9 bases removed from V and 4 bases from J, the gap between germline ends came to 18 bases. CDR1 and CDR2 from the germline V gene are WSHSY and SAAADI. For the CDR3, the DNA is TGCGCCAGGTATCGGACGGCCGGGAGCACCGGGGAGCTGTTTTTT. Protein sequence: CARYRTAGSTGELFF.

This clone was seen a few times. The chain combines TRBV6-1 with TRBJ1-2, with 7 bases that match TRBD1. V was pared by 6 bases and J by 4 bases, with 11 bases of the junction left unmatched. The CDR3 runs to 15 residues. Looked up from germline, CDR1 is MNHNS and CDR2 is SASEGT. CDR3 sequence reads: CASSPRDSLIYGYTF. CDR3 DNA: TGTGCCAGCAGCCCAAGGGACAGCCTCATCTATGGCTACACCTTC.

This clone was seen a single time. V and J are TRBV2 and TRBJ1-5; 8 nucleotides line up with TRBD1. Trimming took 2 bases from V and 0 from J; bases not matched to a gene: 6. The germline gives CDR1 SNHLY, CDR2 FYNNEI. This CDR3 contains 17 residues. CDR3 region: CASSERTGGNSNQPQHF. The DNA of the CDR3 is TGTGCCAGCAGTGAACGTACAGGGGGTAATAGCAATCAGCCCCAGCATTTT. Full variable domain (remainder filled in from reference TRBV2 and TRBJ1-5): EPEVTQTPSHQVTQMGQEVILRCVPISNHLYFYWYRQILGQKVEFLVSFYNNEISEKSEIFDDQFSVERPDGSNFTLKIRSTKLEDSAMYFCASSERTGGNSNQPQHFGDGTRLSIL.

Written as DNA, the CDR3 is TGTGCCAGTAGTACGCCCAGGGCACCGCTAAACACTGAAGCTTTCTTT. Protein product: CASSTPRAPLNTEAFF. This sequence joins TRBV19 and TRBJ1-1; TRBD1 is a possible D gene (5 bases). V lost 4 bases and J lost 2, with 17 bases in between. The CDR3 has 16 residues. Germline assignment: CDR1 LNHDA and CDR2 SQIVND (reference sequence).

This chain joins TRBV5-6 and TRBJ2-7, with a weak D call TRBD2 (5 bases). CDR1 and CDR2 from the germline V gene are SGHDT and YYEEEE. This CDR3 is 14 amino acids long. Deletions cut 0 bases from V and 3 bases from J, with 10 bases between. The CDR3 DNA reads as TGTGCCAGCAGCTTGGGCCCCGGGGACTACGAGCAGTACTTC. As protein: CASSLGPGDYEQYF. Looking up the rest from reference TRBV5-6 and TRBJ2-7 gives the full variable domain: DAGVTQSPTHLIKTRGQQVTLRCSPKSGHDTVSWYQQALGQGPQFIFQYYEEEERQRGNFPDRFSGHQFPNYSSELNVNALLLGDSALYLCASSLGPGDYEQYFGPGTRLTVT.

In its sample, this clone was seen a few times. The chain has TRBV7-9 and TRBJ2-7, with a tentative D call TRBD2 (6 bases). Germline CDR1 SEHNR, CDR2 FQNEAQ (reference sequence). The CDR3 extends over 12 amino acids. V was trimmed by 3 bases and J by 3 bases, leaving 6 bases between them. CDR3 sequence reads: CASSFSGYEQYF. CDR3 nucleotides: TGTGCCAGCAGCTTTAGCGGCTACGAGCAGTACTTC.

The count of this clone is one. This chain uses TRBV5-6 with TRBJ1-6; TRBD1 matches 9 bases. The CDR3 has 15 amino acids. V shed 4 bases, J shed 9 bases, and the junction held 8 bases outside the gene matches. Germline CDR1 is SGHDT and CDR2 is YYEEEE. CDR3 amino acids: CASSPGGTGTSPLHF. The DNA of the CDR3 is TGTGCCAGCAGCCCGGGAGGGACAGGGACTTCACCCCTCCACTTT.

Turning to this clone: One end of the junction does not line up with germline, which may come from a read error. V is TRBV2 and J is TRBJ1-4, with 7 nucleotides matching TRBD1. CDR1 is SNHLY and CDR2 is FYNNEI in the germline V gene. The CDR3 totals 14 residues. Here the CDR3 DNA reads TGTGCCAGCAGGGAAGAGACAGGGACCGAAAAACTGTTTTTT. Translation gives CASREETGTEKLFF.

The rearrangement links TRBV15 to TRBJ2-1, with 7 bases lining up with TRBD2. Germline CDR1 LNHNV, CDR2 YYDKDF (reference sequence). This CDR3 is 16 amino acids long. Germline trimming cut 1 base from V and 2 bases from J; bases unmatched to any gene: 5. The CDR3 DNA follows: TGTGCCACCAGCAGAGGAGCGAGCGGGACCTACAATGAGCAGTTCTTC. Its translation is CATSRGASGTYNEQFF.

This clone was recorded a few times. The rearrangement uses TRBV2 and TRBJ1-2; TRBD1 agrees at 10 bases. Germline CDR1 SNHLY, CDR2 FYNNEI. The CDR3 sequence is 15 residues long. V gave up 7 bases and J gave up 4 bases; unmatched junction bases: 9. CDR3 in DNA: TGTGCCAGCAAGGGACAGGGGAGGGCTTTCTATGGCTACACCTTC. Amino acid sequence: CASKGQGRAFYGYTF. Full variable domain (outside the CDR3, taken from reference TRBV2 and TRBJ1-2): EPEVTQTPSHQVTQMGQEVILRCVPISNHLYFYWYRQILGQKVEFLVSFYNNEISEKSEIFDDQFSVERPDGSNFTLKIRSTKLEDSAMYFCASKGQGRAFYGYTFGSGTRLTVV.

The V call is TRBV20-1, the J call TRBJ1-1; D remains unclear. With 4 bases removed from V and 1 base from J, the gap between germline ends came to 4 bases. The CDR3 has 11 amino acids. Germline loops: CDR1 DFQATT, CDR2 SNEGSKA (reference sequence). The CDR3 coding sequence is TGCAGTGCTACTAAGAACACTGAAGCTTTCTTT. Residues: CSATKNTEAFF.

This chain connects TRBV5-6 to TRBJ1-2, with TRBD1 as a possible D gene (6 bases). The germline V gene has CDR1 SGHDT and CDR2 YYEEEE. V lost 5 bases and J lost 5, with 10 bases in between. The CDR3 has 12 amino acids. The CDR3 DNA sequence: TGTGCCAGCAGTCGACAGGCATATGGCTACACCTTC. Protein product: CASSRQAYGYTF.

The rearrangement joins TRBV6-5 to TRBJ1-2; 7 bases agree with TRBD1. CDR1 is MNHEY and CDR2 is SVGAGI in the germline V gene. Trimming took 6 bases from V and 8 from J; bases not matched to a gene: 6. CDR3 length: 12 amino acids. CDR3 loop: CASRETGRGYTF. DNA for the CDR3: TGTGCCAGCAGGGAGACAGGGCGCGGCTACACCTTC.

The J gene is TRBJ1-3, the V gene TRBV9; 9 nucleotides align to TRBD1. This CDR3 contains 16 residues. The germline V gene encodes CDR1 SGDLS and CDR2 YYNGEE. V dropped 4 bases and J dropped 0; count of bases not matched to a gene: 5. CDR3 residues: CASSPTGGNSGNTIYF. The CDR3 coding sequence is TGTGCCAGCAGCCCGACAGGGGGAAACTCTGGAAACACCATATATTTT.

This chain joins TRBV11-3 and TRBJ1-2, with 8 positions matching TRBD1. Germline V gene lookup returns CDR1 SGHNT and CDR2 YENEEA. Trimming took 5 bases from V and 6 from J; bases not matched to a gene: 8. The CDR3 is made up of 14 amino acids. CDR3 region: CASSTDRVSDGYTF. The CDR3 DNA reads TGTGCCAGCAGCACGGACAGGGTAAGTGATGGCTACACCTTC. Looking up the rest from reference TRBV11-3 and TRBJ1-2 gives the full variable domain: EAGVVQSPRYKIIEKKQPVAFWCNPISGHNTLYWYLQNLGQGPELLIRYENEEAVDDSQLPKDRFSAERLKGVDSTLKIQPAELGDSAVYLCASSTDRVSDGYTFGSGTRLTVV.

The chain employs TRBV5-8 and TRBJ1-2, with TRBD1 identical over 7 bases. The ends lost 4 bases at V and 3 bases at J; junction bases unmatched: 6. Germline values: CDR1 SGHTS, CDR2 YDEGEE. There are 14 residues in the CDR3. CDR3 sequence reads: CASSHEQGHYGYTF. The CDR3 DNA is TGTGCCAGCAGCCACGAACAGGGGCACTATGGCTACACCTTC.

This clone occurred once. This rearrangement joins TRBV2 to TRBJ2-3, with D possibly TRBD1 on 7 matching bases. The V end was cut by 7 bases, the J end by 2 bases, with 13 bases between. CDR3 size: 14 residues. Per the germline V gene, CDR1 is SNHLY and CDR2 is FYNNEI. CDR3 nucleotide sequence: TGTGCCAGCAAGGAGGGGGCATTCACAGATACGCAGTATTTT. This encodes CASKEGAFTDTQYF.

CDR3 amino acids: CASSMVGGTEAFF. The CDR3 DNA reads TGTGCCAGTAGTATGGTTGGAGGCACTGAAGCTTTCTTT. The chain employs TRBV19 and TRBJ1-1, with D unclear. V lost 3 bases and J lost 4, with 9 bases in between. The CDR3 totals 13 residues. Germline values: CDR1 LNHDA, CDR2 SQIVND (reference sequence). The full variable domain, rest sourced from reference TRBV19 and TRBJ1-1, is DGGITQSPKYLFRKEGQNVTLSCEQNLNHDAMYWYRQDPGQGLRLIYYSQIVNDFQKGDIAEGYSVSREKKESFPLTVTSAQKNPTAFYLCASSMVGGTEAFFGQGTRLTVV.